The T cell receptor (beta chain) described here comes from a study of identifying expanded T cells in peripheral blood. Points from the study as a whole: Differentially abundant clones: about 1.3 between replicates, about 15 at around 14 days, 18 to 20 at four.

Worth noting for this clone: The antigen is undetermined.

This table comes from immunoSEQ multiplex PCR, and its TCRdb copy is limited to in-frame clones, with some not included. The sample lists some 95,000 clones, approximately 86% occurring once. Sequencing used blood. This receptor was taken from a person aged 18 to 70 in good health.

The CDR3 region has the DNA TGCAGTGCTAGAGCAGGGCCCGAGCAGTACTTC. Translating gives CSARAGPEQYF. The chain is built from TRBV20-1 and TRBJ2-7; TRBD1 might be the D (5 bases). Per the germline V gene, CDR1 is DFQATT and CDR2 is SNEGSKA (reference sequence). CDR3 length equals 11 residues. Deletions cut 1 base from V and 6 bases from J, with 7 bases between.